Listed below are T cell receptor beta chains from one sample, sequenced in a study of identical twins. TCRdb processed the 5' RACE reads anew with MiXCR; each CDR3 protein has one entry. The table records approximately 500,000 distinct CDR3 sequences, approximately 24% of them present only once. The sample was also linked to a second study, of T cells expressing NK-cell markers.

Sequenced material: CD4+ T cells sorted from blood. Every receptor here comes from a woman between 18 and 29 years old in good health. CDR3s include the opening cysteine and the closing phenylalanine or tryptophan. Clone sizes are given selectively: once, few, many, or a class where the clone is expanded.

CDR3 protein	V gene	clone size
CSATSGTSGMLDTQYF	TRBV20-1	NA
CSAHTGTSGYEQYF	TRBV20-1	NA
CASRDSYGGNQPQHF	TRBV6-5	NA
CSAGGTSGGNNEQFF	TRBV20-1	NA
CSVRREDTTDTQYF	TRBV20-1	NA
CSVAFAIRDEQFF	TRBV29-1	NA
CASSQDPLVDTQYF	TRBV4-3	few
CATIYRSLETQYF	TRBV15	few
CATSRDAIAKNIQYF	TRBV15	many
CASSLRGGGQETQYF	TRBV5-6	NA
CSVGAGDSPLHF	TRBV20-1	few
CASSLGGTGNYEQYF	TRBV7-2	NA
CASRTTAGQGGGAFF	TRBV6-1	NA
CSARGPPRTQYF	TRBV20-1	NA
CASSLRASGTGRTGELFF	TRBV11-1	NA
CASSFGVLDEKLFF	TRBV5-1	few
CASSQGDYEQFF	TRBV7-9	few
CASSPKRRSSTDTQYF	TRBV7-6	NA
CSAGLAGGPILGTQYF	TRBV20-1	NA
CASSTQDRSLANEQFF	TRBV18	NA
CATSRGERLAGKSSDEQFF	TRBV15	NA
CASQPRTLGTEAFF	TRBV12-3/TRBV12-4	NA